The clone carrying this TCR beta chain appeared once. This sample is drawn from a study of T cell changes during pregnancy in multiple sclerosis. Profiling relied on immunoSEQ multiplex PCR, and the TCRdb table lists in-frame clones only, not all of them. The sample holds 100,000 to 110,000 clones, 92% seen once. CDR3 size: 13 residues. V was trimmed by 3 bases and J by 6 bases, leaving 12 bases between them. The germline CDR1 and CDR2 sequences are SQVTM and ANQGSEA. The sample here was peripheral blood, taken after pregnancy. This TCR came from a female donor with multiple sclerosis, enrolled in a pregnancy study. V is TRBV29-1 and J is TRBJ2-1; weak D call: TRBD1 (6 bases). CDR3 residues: CSVEGHRSNEQFF. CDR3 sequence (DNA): TGCAGCGTTGAGGGACACAGAAGCAATGAGCAGTTCTTC.